A selection of T cell receptor beta chains follows, all from one sample in a study of blood T cells in healthy people across ages. MiXCR was run by TCRdb on the 5' RACE reads, yielding one entry per CDR3 protein. The sample holds 1.5 million to 2 million distinct CDR3 sequences; 28% are singletons and the top ten take approximately 7.7%. The material sequenced was blood. These receptors all stem from a woman aged 30 to 39 in good health. The CDR3 runs from the conserved cysteine through the conserved F or W. Fields, in order: CDR3 protein, CDR3 DNA, J gene, V gene, clone size, D gene. D genes are given only for firm matches. Clone size is shown for a subset of rows, as once, few, many or a class of expanded clone.

CDR3: CASSHVYLEGGTDTQYF
DNA: TGCGCCAGCAGCCACGTTTATCTCGAGGGGGGCACAGATACGCAGTATTTT
J: TRBJ2-3
V: TRBV4-3
size: -
D: -

CDR3: CATGQGFNQPQHF
DNA: TGTGCCACGGGACAGGGATTCAATCAGCCCCAGCATTTT
J: TRBJ1-5
V: TRBV19
size: -
D: TRBD1

CDR3: CASSDGQGTRGYTF
DNA: TGTGCCAGCAGCGACGGACAGGGGACGAGAGGCTACACCTTC
J: TRBJ1-2
V: TRBV7-2
size: -
D: TRBD1

CDR3: CASSPRFQHF
DNA: TGTGCCAGCAGCCCGAGGTTCCAGCATTTT
J: TRBJ1-5
V: TRBV3-2
size: few
D: -

CDR3: CASSPRARNYGYTF
DNA: TGTGCCAGCAGTCCTAGGGCAAGGAACTATGGCTACACCTTC
J: TRBJ1-2
V: TRBV12-3/TRBV12-4
size: -
D: -

CDR3: CSARDQQGLAEEKLFF
DNA: TGCAGTGCTAGAGATCAACAGGGGCTGGCAGAGGAAAAACTGTTTTTT
J: TRBJ1-4
V: TRBV20-1
size: few
D: TRBD1

CDR3: CASSGGQGPEKLFF
DNA: TGCGCCAGCAGCGGGGGACAGGGGCCTGAAAAACTGTTTTTT
J: TRBJ1-4
V: TRBV5-1
size: -
D: TRBD1

CDR3: CASRGSPGELFF
DNA: TGTGCCAGCAGGGGGTCCCCCGGGGAGCTGTTTTTT
J: TRBJ2-2
V: TRBV6-6
size: -
D: -

CDR3: CASSAPGPLNEQFF
DNA: TGTGCCAGCAGCGCCCCGGGGCCACTCAATGAGCAGTTCTTC
J: TRBJ2-1
V: TRBV7-9
size: -
D: -

CDR3: CASTGTGGYEQYF
DNA: TGTGCCAGCACTGGGACAGGGGGCTACGAGCAGTACTTC
J: TRBJ2-7
V: TRBV6-2/TRBV6-3
size: many
D: TRBD1

CDR3: CASSPWDRGGADTQYF
DNA: TGTGCCAGCAGCCCCTGGGACCGGGGGGGTGCAGATACGCAGTATTTT
J: TRBJ2-3
V: TRBV9
size: -
D: TRBD2

CDR3: CASSLSGRTDMQYF
DNA: TGTGCCAGCAGTTTAAGCGGGAGAACAGATATGCAGTATTTT
J: TRBJ2-3
V: TRBV12-3/TRBV12-4
size: few
D: TRBD2